Shown below are 16 T cell receptor beta chains from a single sample sequenced in a study of glioma-infiltrating T cells after dendritic cell vaccination. Assay used: immunoSEQ multiplex PCR; TCRdb lists only in-frame clones, some missing. Of almost 90,000 clones listed, around 83% are singletons. The time point was: after dendritic cell vaccination, including at tumor progression/relapse. The material was blood, obtained after dendritic cell vaccination. The receptors were gathered from a human donor with glioblastoma.

The V and J genes are TRBV10-3 and TRBJ1-2; D not certain. CDR1 ENHRY and CDR2 SYGVKD come from the germline V gene. There are 11 residues in the CDR3. Between the trimmed V and J ends, which lost 10 bases and 3 bases, there was a span of 9 bases. Here the CDR3 reads CASSRDYGYTF. The CDR3 DNA is TGTGCCAGTTCCCGAGACTATGGCTACACCTTC.

The gene calls are TRBV11-2 and TRBJ1-1; D is unclear. Between the trimmed V and J ends, which lost 1 base and 5 bases, there was a span of 11 bases. Per the germline V gene, CDR1 is SGHAT and CDR2 is FQNNGV. The CDR3 has 14 amino acids. The CDR3 region has the DNA TGTGCCAGCAGCTTAGTCCGGGGAGGGACTGAAGCTTTCTTT. It translates to CASSLVRGGTEAFF.

The chain uses TRBV5-5 and TRBJ1-3; perhaps TRBD1 as D (6 bases). Deletions cut 3 bases from V and 6 bases from J, with 16 bases between. This CDR3 has 15 residues. Germline V lookup: CDR1 SGHKS, CDR2 YYEKEE (reference sequence). Written as DNA, the CDR3 is TGTGCCAGCAGCTCTCCCGACAGGAACTCAAACACCATATATTTT. Translated, it gives CASSSPDRNSNTIYF. Combining the CDR3 with reference TRBV5-5 and TRBJ1-3 gives the whole variable domain DAGVTQSPTHLIKTRGQQVTLRCSPISGHKSVSWYQQVLGQGPQFIFQYYEKEERGRGNFPDRFSARQFPNYSSELNVNALLLGDSALYLCASSSPDRNSNTIYFGEGSWLTVV.

This clone was seen once. In nucleotides, the CDR3 is TGTGCCAGTAGGGAGGCCGGCCGAGGTAACTATGGCTACACCTTC. Translated: CASREAGRGNYGYTF. The V and J genes are TRBV19 and TRBJ1-2, with D uncertain. The CDR3 length is 15 residues. V lost 6 bases and J lost 1, with 15 bases in between. Germline V gene sequence: CDR1 LNHDA, CDR2 SQIVND (reference sequence).

V is TRBV23-1 and J is TRBJ2-4, with a tentative D call TRBD1 (5 bases). TRBV23-1 is noted as an ORF with a role that remains uncertain. V was cut by 5 bases and J by 0 bases, with 11 bases left in between. The CDR3 is 15 amino acids. The chain's CDR3 is CASSTDSLAKNIQYF. Here the CDR3 DNA reads TGCGCCAGCAGTACTGACAGCTTAGCCAAAAACATTCAGTACTTC.

The genes are TRBV6-1 and TRBJ1-5; 7 nucleotides match TRBD1. CDR3 size: 14 residues. Germline values: CDR1 MNHNS, CDR2 SASEGT. The ends lost 2 bases at V and 6 bases at J; junction bases unmatched: 4. The CDR3 nucleotides read TGTGCCAGCAGTGAAACAGGGGTAGGTCAGCCCCAGCATTTT. Amino acid sequence: CASSETGVGQPQHF.

CDR3 sequence reads: CASSMRLNYGYTF. The CDR3 nucleotides read TGTGCCAGTAGTATGAGGCTTAACTATGGCTACACCTTC. The rearrangement joins TRBV19 to TRBJ1-2, with no clear D. With 3 bases removed from V and 1 base from J, the gap between germline ends came to 6 bases. In germline, CDR1 is LNHDA, CDR2 SQIVND (reference sequence). The CDR3 loop spans 13 amino acids.

At least ten counts were recorded for this clone. The chain carries TRBV7-8 and TRBJ1-3; 8 bases fit TRBD1. The germline V gene has CDR1 SGHVS and CDR2 FQNEAQ. This CDR3 spans 14 amino acids. Trimming cost V 0 bases and J 6 bases; bases outside gene matches: 1. CDR3 loop: CASSLATGVNTIYF. CDR3 nucleotides: TGTGCCAGCAGCTTAGCGACAGGGGTAAACACCATATATTTT. The whole variable domain, remainder taken from reference TRBV7-8 and TRBJ1-3, is GAGVSQSPRYKVAKRGQDVALRCDPISGHVSLFWYQQALGQGPEFLTYFQNEAQLDKSGLPSDRFFAERPEGSVSTLKIQRTQQEDSAVYLCASSLATGVNTIYFGEGSWLTVV.

The chain has TRBV18 and TRBJ1-2; maybe TRBD1 (6 bases). The CDR3 extends over 15 amino acids. The germline V gene encodes CDR1 KGHSH and CDR2 LQKENI. V lost 3 bases and J lost 1, with 12 bases in between. In DNA form, the CDR3 reads TGTGCCAGCTCACCTTCAGGGGAAGTTAACTATGGCTACACCTTC. Residues: CASSPSGEVNYGYTF.

This sequence joins TRBV5-1 and TRBJ2-2, with a possible D match to TRBD2 (6 bases). This CDR3 contains 16 residues. Per germline, CDR1 SGHRS and CDR2 YFSETQ. The V end was cut by 3 bases, the J end by 4 bases, with 16 bases between. The CDR3 is CASSSGLSYSTGELFF. As DNA, the CDR3 is TGCGCCAGCAGCTCGGGACTGTCATATAGCACCGGGGAGCTGTTTTTT.

The chain is built from TRBV18 and TRBJ1-1, with TRBD1 identical over 10 bases. The CDR3 has 17 residues. The germline V gene has CDR1 KGHSH and CDR2 LQKENI. The V and J ends lost 0 bases and 3 bases, in that order; junction bases with no gene match: 7. Written as DNA, the CDR3 is TGTGCCAGCTCACCACCGGGGACAGGGACAGGGGACACTGAAGCTTTCTTT. This sequence encodes CASSPPGTGTGDTEAFF. Looking up the rest from reference TRBV18 and TRBJ1-1 gives the full variable domain: NAGVMQNPRHLVRRRGQEARLRCSPMKGHSHVYWYRQLPEEGLKFMVYLQKENIIDESGMPKERFSAEFPKEGPSILRIQQVVRGDSAAYFCASSPPGTGTGDTEAFFGQGTRLTVV.

V usage is TRBV4-1 and J usage is TRBJ1-2, with TRBD1 as a possible D gene (6 bases). Trimming cost V 0 bases and J 6 bases, with 11 bases left between them. CDR1 and CDR2 from the germline V gene are MGHRA and YSYEKL. The CDR3 spans 14 residues. CDR3 protein: CASSQERQEDGYTF. The DNA of the CDR3 is TGCGCCAGCAGCCAAGAAAGACAGGAGGATGGCTACACCTTC.

This chain connects TRBV5-1 to TRBJ1-6, with 8 positions matching TRBD1. V lost 4 bases, J lost 10 bases, and 10 bases stayed unmatched. The germline V gene encodes CDR1 SGHRS and CDR2 YFSETQ. The CDR3 is 15 amino acids. The CDR3 coding sequence is TGCGCCAGCAGCCTAACGACAGGGACAGGATCACCCCTCCACTTT. This gives the protein CASSLTTGTGSPLHF.

This chain links TRBV6-1 with TRBJ2-3; D uncertain. V was trimmed by 7 bases and J by 2 bases, leaving 13 bases between them. Looked up from germline, CDR1 is MNHNS and CDR2 is SASEGT. The CDR3 covers 14 residues. CDR3 in amino acids: CASTPVQDTDTQYF. CDR3 bases: TGTGCCAGCACCCCCGTACAAGACACAGATACGCAGTATTTT.

The chain employs TRBV14 and TRBJ1-6; D is ambiguous. The CDR3 has 13 residues. V was trimmed by 3 bases and J by 6 bases, leaving 6 bases between them. Per germline, CDR1 SGHDN and CDR2 FVKESK. The chain's CDR3 is CASSHGGNSPLHF. The CDR3, as DNA: TGTGCCAGCAGCCACGGAGGTAATTCACCCCTCCACTTT. Based on the CDR3 plus reference TRBV14 and TRBJ1-6, the full variable domain is EAGVTQFPSHSVIEKGQTVTLRCDPISGHDNLYWYRRVMGKEIKFLLHFVKESKQDESGMPNNRFLAERTGGTYSTLKVQPAELEDSGVYFCASSHGGNSPLHFGNGTRLTVT.

The V gene is TRBV7-8, the J gene TRBJ2-3, with D possibly being TRBD2 (6 bases). Trimming took off 2 bases at V and 0 bases at J, with 15 bases between the two ends. Germline V gene data show CDR1 as SGHVS and CDR2 as FQNEAQ. The CDR3 runs 17 residues. CDR3 coding DNA: TGTGCCAGCAGCTTACGGCCCGGGGACTTAAGCACAGATACGCAGTATTTT. This gives the protein CASSLRPGDLSTDTQYF.